This T cell receptor beta chain was recorded in a study of T cell repertoires in cytomegalovirus infection. This CDR3 contains 16 residues. V lost 3 bases and J 3 bases, leaving 20 bases between the germline ends. Germline assignment: CDR1 DFQATT and CDR2 SNEGSKA (reference sequence). General study findings and limits: HLA-C-restricted, CMV-specific TCR beta clonotypes were dominant ex vivo.

A note on this clonotype: Its antigen remains unidentified.

TCRdb recomputed calls from the reads with MiXCR, one row per CDR3 protein. The sample shows approximately 500,000 distinct CDR3 sequences, 26% of them seen only once. The origin of this receptor is a human donor in good health (CMV status not recorded). Some clones in this sample may be carry-over from other donors' samples. V is TRBV20-1 and J is TRBJ2-5; no definite D call. Source material: PBMCs. CDR3 bases: TGCAGTGCTAGTGTCTTTGGCGACATCCCAAAAGAGACCCAGTACTTC. It specifies CSASVFGDIPKETQYF.